This T cell receptor (beta chain) originates from a study of T cells in Graves' hyperthyroidism and ophthalmopathy. In the study overall: At initial diagnosis, before any treatment had begun, peripheral blood was obtained.

Regarding the study as a whole: A model using 13 V-J features told ophthalmopathy apart from stable hyperthyroidism.

The count of this clonotype is one. As yet, its antigen is unknown. Researchers amplified the TCR beta CDR3 regions from RNA transcripts. HTBI primers were used for first-round RT-PCR of the TCR CDR3. Via MiXCR, TCRdb re-called the multiplex PCR reads, giving one row per CDR3 protein. Among approximately 330,000 distinct CDR3 sequences listed, roughly 15% were seen once. Germline lookup yields CDR1 SGHDN and CDR2 FVKESK. There are 15 residues in the CDR3. Trimming cost V 0 bases and J 0 bases, with 7 bases left between them. Cells are PBMCs isolated from more than 8.5 ml of fresh blood. The TCR originated in a woman in her 40s with Graves' ophthalmopathy. What was sequenced was blood. The chain joins TRBV14 to TRBJ2-3; D is unresolved. The chain's CDR3 is CASSQDIASTDTQYF. The CDR3 region has the DNA TGTGCCAGCAGCCAAGATATAGCTAGCACAGATACGCAGTATTTT.